The rows below give T cell receptor beta chains drawn from one sample of a study of blood T cell repertoires in COVID-19. Profiling relied on immunoSEQ multiplex PCR, and the TCRdb table lists in-frame clones only, not all of them. The sample lists some 190,000 clones, roughly 80% occurring once. Material for sequencing was PBMCs or T cells enriched from blood (not recorded which). The origin of the receptors is a man aged 60 to 75 who had been exposed to COVID-19. Each CDR3 is given with its conserved first and last residue. The order of the fields is clone size, J gene, V gene, D gene, CDR3 protein, CDR3 DNA. The D gene is left open where the match is weak. Clone sizes are given selectively: once, few, many, or a class where the clone is expanded.

clone size: -; J gene: TRBJ1-4; V gene: TRBV2; D gene: -; CDR3 protein: CASSVVVVKLFF; CDR3 DNA: TGTGCCAGCAGTGTCGTTGTCGTAAAACTGTTTTTT
clone size: few; J gene: TRBJ2-5; V gene: TRBV30; D gene: TRBD1; CDR3 protein: CAASGQGATQYF; CDR3 DNA: TGTGCCGCCTCGGGACAGGGGGCGACCCAGTACTTC
clone size: few; J gene: TRBJ1-6; V gene: TRBV11-2; D gene: -; CDR3 protein: CASSGGALHF; CDR3 DNA: TGTGCCAGCAGTGGGGGGGCCCTCCACTTT
clone size: -; J gene: TRBJ2-3; V gene: TRBV11-3; D gene: TRBD2; CDR3 protein: CASSLGGLDTQYF; CDR3 DNA: TGTGCCAGCAGCTTGGGAGGGTTAGATACGCAGTATTTT
clone size: -; J gene: TRBJ1-2; V gene: TRBV6-5; D gene: -; CDR3 protein: CASSSVNGYTF; CDR3 DNA: TGTGCCAGCAGTTCGGTAAATGGCTACACCTTC
clone size: -; J gene: TRBJ2-1; V gene: TRBV6-2/TRBV6-3; D gene: -; CDR3 protein: CASSSLGVGEQFF; CDR3 DNA: TGTGCCAGCAGTTCACTCGGAGTTGGTGAGCAGTTCTTC
clone size: -; J gene: TRBJ1-1; V gene: TRBV5-1; D gene: TRBD1; CDR3 protein: CASSLKTGVTEAFF; CDR3 DNA: TGCGCCAGCAGCCTTAAGACAGGGGTGACTGAAGCTTTCTTT
clone size: -; J gene: TRBJ2-5; V gene: TRBV7-3; D gene: -; CDR3 protein: CAGGETQYF; CDR3 DNA: TGTGCCGGAGGAGAGACCCAGTACTTC
clone size: -; J gene: TRBJ1-2; V gene: TRBV27; D gene: TRBD1; CDR3 protein: CASSPTPTGQAKGYTF; CDR3 DNA: TGTGCCAGCAGTCCGACGCCTACCGGACAGGCTAAGGGTTACACCTTC
clone size: -; J gene: TRBJ1-4; V gene: TRBV5-8; D gene: TRBD1; CDR3 protein: CASSSGTGTEKLFF; CDR3 DNA: TGTGCCAGCAGTTCCGGGACAGGGACTGAAAAACTGTTTTTT
clone size: -; J gene: TRBJ1-2; V gene: TRBV6-5; D gene: -; CDR3 protein: CASSLTVTNYGYTF; CDR3 DNA: TGTGCCAGCAGTTTGACAGTAACTAACTATGGCTACACCTTC
clone size: -; J gene: TRBJ1-5; V gene: TRBV7-9; D gene: -; CDR3 protein: CASSSDTGSQPQHF; CDR3 DNA: TGTGCCAGCAGCTCAGACACGGGATCCCAGCCCCAGCATTTT
clone size: -; J gene: TRBJ2-7; V gene: TRBV15; D gene: -; CDR3 protein: CATSRGSSSYEQYF; CDR3 DNA: TGTGCCACCAGCAGAGGTTCTAGCTCCTACGAGCAGTACTTC
clone size: -; J gene: TRBJ2-1; V gene: TRBV29-1; D gene: TRBD2; CDR3 protein: CSVEGASGFSYNEQFF; CDR3 DNA: TGCAGCGTTGAAGGGGCTAGCGGGTTCTCCTACAATGAGCAGTTCTTC
clone size: -; J gene: TRBJ2-7; V gene: TRBV27; D gene: TRBD1; CDR3 protein: CAVGDRGFYEQYF; CDR3 DNA: TGTGCCGTAGGGGACAGGGGGTTCTACGAGCAGTACTTC
clone size: -; J gene: TRBJ2-2; V gene: TRBV12-5; D gene: -; CDR3 protein: CASEGHTGELFF; CDR3 DNA: TGTGCTAGTGAGGGGCACACCGGGGAGCTGTTTTTT
clone size: few; J gene: TRBJ2-1; V gene: TRBV6-5; D gene: TRBD2; CDR3 protein: CASSRGLAGGEQFF; CDR3 DNA: TGTGCCAGCAGTCGGGGACTAGCGGGCGGTGAGCAGTTCTTC
clone size: once; J gene: TRBJ2-1; V gene: TRBV7-3; D gene: -; CDR3 protein: CASSLDLGNNEQFF; CDR3 DNA: TGTGCCAGCAGCTTAGATCTAGGTAACAATGAGCAGTTCTTC
clone size: once; J gene: TRBJ1-1; V gene: TRBV3-1/TRBV3-2; D gene: -; CDR3 protein: CASTQLGNTEAFF; CDR3 DNA: TGTGCCAGCACTCAACTCGGGAACACTGAAGCTTTCTTT
clone size: few; J gene: TRBJ1-1; V gene: TRBV12-3/TRBV12-4; D gene: TRBD1; CDR3 protein: CASRTQGTGAFF; CDR3 DNA: TGTGCCAGCAGAACACAGGGGACGGGAGCTTTCTTT
clone size: once; J gene: TRBJ1-1; V gene: TRBV29-1; D gene: -; CDR3 protein: CSVHREGGFGTEAFF; CDR3 DNA: TGCAGCGTCCACCGAGAGGGGGGGTTTGGGACTGAAGCTTTCTTT
clone size: -; J gene: TRBJ2-5; V gene: TRBV24-1; D gene: -; CDR3 protein: CATSSGTHKETQYF; CDR3 DNA: TGTGCCACCAGTTCCGGGACACACAAAGAGACCCAGTACTTC
clone size: -; J gene: TRBJ2-1; V gene: TRBV5-4; D gene: TRBD2; CDR3 protein: CASRKGPGTSGSAEQFF; CDR3 DNA: TGTGCCAGCAGAAAAGGGCCCGGGACTAGCGGGAGCGCTGAGCAGTTCTTC
clone size: -; J gene: TRBJ1-1; V gene: TRBV28; D gene: -; CDR3 protein: CASPGGTEAFF; CDR3 DNA: TGTGCCAGTCCGGGAGGGACTGAAGCTTTCTTT
clone size: -; J gene: TRBJ2-7; V gene: TRBV5-1; D gene: TRBD1; CDR3 protein: CASSYGTGGTEQYF; CDR3 DNA: TGCGCCAGCAGCTATGGGACAGGGGGCACCGAGCAGTACTTC
clone size: -; J gene: TRBJ2-6; V gene: TRBV9; D gene: TRBD2; CDR3 protein: CASSARLAGGSAGANVLTF; CDR3 DNA: TGTGCCAGCAGCGCCCGACTAGCGGGAGGGTCGGCTGGGGCCAACGTCCTGACTTTC
clone size: -; J gene: TRBJ2-2; V gene: TRBV11-3; D gene: TRBD1; CDR3 protein: CASSRTGVPETGELFF; CDR3 DNA: TGTGCCAGCAGCCGTACAGGGGTTCCCGAAACCGGGGAGCTGTTTTTT
clone size: -; J gene: TRBJ1-5; V gene: TRBV24-1; D gene: -; CDR3 protein: CATSAAGINQPQHF; CDR3 DNA: TGTGCCACCAGTGCAGCAGGGATCAATCAGCCCCAGCATTTT
clone size: -; J gene: TRBJ1-2; V gene: TRBV27; D gene: -; CDR3 protein: CASSASPGINYGYTF; CDR3 DNA: TGTGCCAGCAGTGCCTCTCCCGGGATTAACTATGGCTACACCTTC
clone size: few; J gene: TRBJ1-2; V gene: TRBV27; D gene: -; CDR3 protein: CASIHPGGGYTF; CDR3 DNA: TGTGCCAGCATCCATCCGGGGGGTGGCTACACCTTC
clone size: -; J gene: TRBJ2-7; V gene: TRBV18; D gene: -; CDR3 protein: CASSPRPDSYEQYF; CDR3 DNA: TGTGCCAGCTCACCACGGCCCGACTCCTACGAGCAGTACTTC
clone size: few; J gene: TRBJ2-7; V gene: TRBV5-6; D gene: -; CDR3 protein: CASSIQGIHEQYF; CDR3 DNA: TGTGCCAGCAGCATCCAGGGAATCCACGAGCAGTACTTC
clone size: -; J gene: TRBJ2-5; V gene: TRBV5-1; D gene: TRBD2; CDR3 protein: CASSLGLLAGVPQETQYF; CDR3 DNA: TGCGCCAGCAGCTTGGGCCTTCTAGCGGGAGTTCCCCAAGAGACCCAGTACTTC
clone size: few; J gene: TRBJ1-5; V gene: TRBV4-2; D gene: -; CDR3 protein: CASSQDWQGGSNQPQHF; CDR3 DNA: TGTGCCAGCAGCCAAGATTGGCAAGGGGGATCCAATCAGCCCCAGCATTTT
clone size: -; J gene: TRBJ2-5; V gene: TRBV10-1; D gene: -; CDR3 protein: CASSGETQYF; CDR3 DNA: TGCGCCAGCAGCGGAGAGACCCAGTACTTC
clone size: -; J gene: TRBJ2-5; V gene: TRBV7-2; D gene: -; CDR3 protein: CASSPGGPLQETQYF; CDR3 DNA: TGTGCCAGCAGCCCAGGGGGGCCGTTACAAGAGACCCAGTACTTC
clone size: -; J gene: TRBJ1-1; V gene: TRBV6-5; D gene: -; CDR3 protein: CASRGTGMNTEAFF; CDR3 DNA: TGTGCCAGCAGAGGAACAGGTATGAACACTGAAGCTTTCTTT
clone size: -; J gene: TRBJ2-1; V gene: TRBV5-1; D gene: TRBD1; CDR3 protein: CASSPGGLYNEQFF; CDR3 DNA: TGCGCCAGCAGCCCAGGGGGCCTCTACAATGAGCAGTTCTTC
clone size: -; J gene: TRBJ1-1; V gene: TRBV7-2; D gene: -; CDR3 protein: CASSSGNRATEAFF; CDR3 DNA: TGTGCCAGCAGCTCTGGGAACAGGGCAACTGAAGCTTTCTTT
clone size: -; J gene: TRBJ1-4; V gene: TRBV27; D gene: -; CDR3 protein: CASRRLTTNEKLFF; CDR3 DNA: TGTGCCAGCAGACGACTTACAACTAATGAAAAACTGTTTTTT
clone size: -; J gene: TRBJ1-5; V gene: TRBV12-3/TRBV12-4; D gene: TRBD1; CDR3 protein: CASGTGGSQPQHF; CDR3 DNA: TGTGCCAGCGGGACAGGGGGCAGTCAGCCCCAGCATTTT
clone size: few; J gene: TRBJ1-6; V gene: TRBV5-1; D gene: -; CDR3 protein: CASSLVGDSPLHF; CDR3 DNA: TGCGCCAGCAGCTTGGTAGGGGATTCACCCCTCCACTTT
clone size: -; J gene: TRBJ1-6; V gene: TRBV23-1; D gene: -; CDR3 protein: CASSQPESSYNSPLHF; CDR3 DNA: TGCGCCAGCAGTCAACCGGAGAGCTCCTATAATTCACCCCTCCACTTT
clone size: -; J gene: TRBJ2-7; V gene: TRBV5-4; D gene: -; CDR3 protein: CASSPGGGRGEQYF; CDR3 DNA: TGTGCCAGCAGCCCGGGGGGCGGGAGAGGCGAGCAGTACTTC
clone size: -; J gene: TRBJ2-3; V gene: TRBV18; D gene: -; CDR3 protein: CASSPGQGTDTQYF; CDR3 DNA: TGTGCCAGCTCACCTGGACAAGGCACAGATACGCAGTATTTT
clone size: -; J gene: TRBJ2-1; V gene: TRBV19; D gene: TRBD1; CDR3 protein: CASSIQTGTGAYNEQFF; CDR3 DNA: TGTGCCAGTAGTATCCAAACCGGGACAGGGGCCTACAATGAGCAGTTCTTC
clone size: -; J gene: TRBJ1-2; V gene: TRBV2; D gene: TRBD1; CDR3 protein: CASRESRGPNYGYTF; CDR3 DNA: TGTGCCAGCAGGGAGAGCAGGGGGCCTAACTATGGCTACACCTTC
clone size: -; J gene: TRBJ1-6; V gene: TRBV3-1/TRBV3-2; D gene: -; CDR3 protein: CASSHSSGGYSPLHF; CDR3 DNA: TGTGCCAGCAGCCATTCCTCGGGGGGTTATTCACCCCTCCACTTT
clone size: -; J gene: TRBJ1-5; V gene: TRBV10-1; D gene: -; CDR3 protein: CASFIVSGGRHRNSNQPQHF; CDR3 DNA: TGCGCCAGCTTCATAGTTTCGGGGGGCAGGCACCGAAATAGCAATCAGCCCCAGCATTTT
clone size: many; J gene: TRBJ2-1; V gene: TRBV19; D gene: TRBD1; CDR3 protein: CASTLDRASYNEQFF; CDR3 DNA: TGTGCCAGTACCCTCGACAGGGCCTCCTACAATGAGCAGTTCTTC
clone size: -; J gene: TRBJ2-5; V gene: TRBV9; D gene: -; CDR3 protein: CASSVDRAEETQYF; CDR3 DNA: TGTGCCAGCAGCGTAGACAGGGCCGAGGAGACCCAGTACTTC
clone size: -; J gene: TRBJ1-1; V gene: TRBV30; D gene: TRBD1; CDR3 protein: CAWNRQGNTEAFF; CDR3 DNA: TGTGCCTGGAATCGACAGGGTAACACTGAAGCTTTCTTT
clone size: few; J gene: TRBJ2-1; V gene: TRBV2; D gene: TRBD2; CDR3 protein: CASRALAGGPGPNNEQFF; CDR3 DNA: TGTGCCAGCAGGGCACTAGCGGGAGGGCCGGGTCCGAACAATGAGCAGTTCTTC
clone size: -; J gene: TRBJ2-2; V gene: TRBV3-1/TRBV3-2; D gene: -; CDR3 protein: CASSRQSIFTGELFF; CDR3 DNA: TGTGCCAGCAGCCGACAGAGCATATTCACCGGGGAGCTGTTTTTT
clone size: -; J gene: TRBJ2-2; V gene: TRBV5-1; D gene: -; CDR3 protein: CASSLAADNTGELFF; CDR3 DNA: TGCGCCAGCAGCTTGGCAGCGGATAACACCGGGGAGCTGTTTTTT
clone size: -; J gene: TRBJ1-2; V gene: TRBV19; D gene: -; CDR3 protein: CASSNPYLGQGDYGYTF; CDR3 DNA: TGTGCCAGTAGTAACCCCTATCTGGGGCAGGGTGACTATGGCTACACCTTC
clone size: -; J gene: TRBJ2-1; V gene: TRBV7-4; D gene: TRBD2; CDR3 protein: CASSLSGTRRYNEQFF; CDR3 DNA: TGTGCCAGCAGCTTATCCGGGACTAGACGCTACAATGAGCAGTTCTTC
clone size: -; J gene: TRBJ2-2; V gene: TRBV5-1; D gene: TRBD2; CDR3 protein: CASSSGLAGSTGELFF; CDR3 DNA: TGCGCCAGCAGCTCGGGACTAGCGGGGAGCACCGGGGAGCTGTTTTTT